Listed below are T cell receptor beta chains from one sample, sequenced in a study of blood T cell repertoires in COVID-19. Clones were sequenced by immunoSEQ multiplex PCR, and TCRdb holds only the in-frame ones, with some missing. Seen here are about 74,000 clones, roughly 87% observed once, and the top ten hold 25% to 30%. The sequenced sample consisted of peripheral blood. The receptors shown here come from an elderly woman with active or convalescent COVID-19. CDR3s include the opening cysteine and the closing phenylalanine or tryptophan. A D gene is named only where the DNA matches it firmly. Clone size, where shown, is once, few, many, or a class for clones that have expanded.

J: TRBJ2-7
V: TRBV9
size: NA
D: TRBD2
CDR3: CASSTTTSGGEQYF
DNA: TGTGCCAGCAGCACGACCACTAGCGGGGGGGAGCAGTACTTC

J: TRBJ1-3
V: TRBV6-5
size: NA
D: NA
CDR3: CASTVTWGPGNTIYF
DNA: TGTGCCAGCACCGTTACGTGGGGGCCTGGAAACACCATATATTTT

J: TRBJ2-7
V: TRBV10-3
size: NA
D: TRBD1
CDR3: CAIRDRQGAYEQYF
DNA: TGTGCCATCAGAGATAGACAGGGGGCCTACGAGCAGTACTTC

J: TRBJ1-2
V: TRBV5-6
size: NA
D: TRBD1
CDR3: CASSSPTDRGHGYTF
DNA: TGTGCCAGCAGTTCTCCAACCGACAGGGGGCACGGCTACACCTTC

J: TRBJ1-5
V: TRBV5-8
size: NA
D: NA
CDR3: CASSLARGGANQPQHF
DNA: TGTGCCAGCAGCTTGGCAAGGGGAGGGGCCAATCAGCCCCAGCATTTT

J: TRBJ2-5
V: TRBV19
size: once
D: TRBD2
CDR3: CASRRGGLKETQYF
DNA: TGTGCCAGTCGGCGGGGGGGCCTTAAAGAGACCCAGTACTTC

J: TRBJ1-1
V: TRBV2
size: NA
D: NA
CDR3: CASTLSGAWTEAFF
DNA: TGTGCCAGCACCCTCTCAGGGGCATGGACTGAAGCTTTCTTT

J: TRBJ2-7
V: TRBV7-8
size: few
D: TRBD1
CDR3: CASSLGGQAYEQYF
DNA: TGTGCCAGCAGCTTAGGGGGACAGGCCTACGAGCAGTACTTC

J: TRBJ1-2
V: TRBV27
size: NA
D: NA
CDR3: CASSKGGAGYGYTF
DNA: TGTGCCAGCAGTAAGGGAGGGGCAGGGTATGGCTACACCTTC

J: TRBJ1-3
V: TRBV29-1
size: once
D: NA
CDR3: CSVLDEGSGNTIYF
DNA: TGCAGCGTATTGGATGAGGGCTCCGGAAACACCATATATTTT

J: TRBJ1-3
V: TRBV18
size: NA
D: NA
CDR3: CASLLTASSFNTIYF
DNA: TGTGCCAGCTTATTGACAGCGTCATCTTTCAACACCATATATTTT

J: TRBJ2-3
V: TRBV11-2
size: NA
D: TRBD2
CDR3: CASSRLLAGTPADTQYF
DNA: TGTGCCAGCAGCCGCCTACTAGCGGGGACGCCCGCAGATACGCAGTATTTT

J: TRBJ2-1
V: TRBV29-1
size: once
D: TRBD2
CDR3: CSVRAASGDNEQFF
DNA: TGCAGCGTTCGGGCGGCTAGCGGGGACAATGAGCAGTTCTTC

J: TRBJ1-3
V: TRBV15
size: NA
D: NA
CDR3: CATSRDPSGSGNTIYF
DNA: TGTGCCACCAGCAGAGATCCGTCGGGATCTGGAAACACCATATATTTT

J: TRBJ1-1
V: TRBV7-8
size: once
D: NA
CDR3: CASSRRSQMNTEAFF
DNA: TGTGCCAGCAGCCGGAGGTCCCAAATGAACACTGAAGCTTTCTTT

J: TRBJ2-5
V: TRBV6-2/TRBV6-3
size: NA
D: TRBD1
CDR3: CASSPDRGMRQETQYF
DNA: TGTGCCAGCAGTCCGGACAGGGGAATGCGACAAGAGACCCAGTACTTC

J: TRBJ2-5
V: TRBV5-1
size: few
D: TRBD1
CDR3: CASSHRTGEETQYF
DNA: TGCGCCAGCAGCCACAGGACAGGGGAAGAGACCCAGTACTTC

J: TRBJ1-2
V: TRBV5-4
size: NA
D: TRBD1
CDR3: CASSAEGQGVYGYTF
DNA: TGTGCCAGCAGCGCGGAAGGACAGGGGGTCTATGGCTACACCTTC

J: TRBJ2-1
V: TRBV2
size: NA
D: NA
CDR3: CASSAANNEQFF
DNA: TGTGCCAGCAGTGCAGCTAACAATGAGCAGTTCTTC

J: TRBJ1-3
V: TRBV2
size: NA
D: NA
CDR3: CASSFLIGSGDTIYF
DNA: TGTGCCAGCAGCTTCTTGATAGGTTCGGGGGACACCATATATTTT

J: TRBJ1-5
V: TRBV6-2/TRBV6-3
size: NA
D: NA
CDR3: CASSINRARGNQPQHF
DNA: TGTGCCAGCAGCATAAACAGGGCACGGGGCAATCAGCCCCAGCATTTT

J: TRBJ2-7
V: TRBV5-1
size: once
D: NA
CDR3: CASRRQDSYEQYF
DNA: TGCGCCAGCAGGAGACAGGACTCCTACGAGCAGTACTTC

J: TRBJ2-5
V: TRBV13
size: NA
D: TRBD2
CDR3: CASSGSGGQETQYF
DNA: TGTGCCAGCAGCGGTAGCGGGGGACAAGAGACCCAGTACTTC

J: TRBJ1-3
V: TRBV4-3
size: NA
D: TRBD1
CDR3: CASSQAVRGDRNTIYF
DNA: TGCGCCAGCAGCCAAGCCGTCAGGGGGGATAGAAACACCATATATTTT

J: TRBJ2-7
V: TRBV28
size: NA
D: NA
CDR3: CASSSPTGVASDEQYF
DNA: TGTGCCAGCAGTTCTCCGACGGGGGTGGCCTCCGACGAGCAGTACTTC

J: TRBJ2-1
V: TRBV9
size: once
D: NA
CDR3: CASSDGTHVYNEQFF
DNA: TGTGCCAGCAGCGACGGGACACACGTCTACAATGAGCAGTTCTTC

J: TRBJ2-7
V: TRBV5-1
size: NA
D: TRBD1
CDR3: CASSLQDREHDEQYF
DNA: TGCGCCAGCAGCTTGCAGGACAGGGAGCACGACGAGCAGTACTTC

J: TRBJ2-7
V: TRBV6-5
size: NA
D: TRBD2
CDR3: CASRLAGEVSEQYF
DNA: TGTGCCAGCAGACTAGCGGGGGAAGTAAGCGAGCAGTACTTC

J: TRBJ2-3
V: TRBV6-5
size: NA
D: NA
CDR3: CASRLGTGGTQYF
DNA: TGTGCCAGCAGACTAGGAACCGGGGGTACGCAGTATTTT

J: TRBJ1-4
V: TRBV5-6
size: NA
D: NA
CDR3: CASSPTGDEKLFF
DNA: TGTGCCAGCAGCCCGACCGGGGATGAAAAACTGTTTTTT

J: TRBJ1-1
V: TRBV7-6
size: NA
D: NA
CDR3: CASSLGRRYTEAFF
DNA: TGTGCCAGCAGCTTAGGGAGGAGGTACACTGAAGCTTTCTTT

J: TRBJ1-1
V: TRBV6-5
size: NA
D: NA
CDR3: CASSYSWGAYTEAFF
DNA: TGTGCCAGCAGTTACTCGTGGGGCGCGTACACTGAAGCTTTCTTT

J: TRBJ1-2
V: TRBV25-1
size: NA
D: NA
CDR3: CASSKPSGHTTGYTF
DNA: TGTGCCAGCAGTAAACCGTCGGGACATACGACGGGCTACACCTTC

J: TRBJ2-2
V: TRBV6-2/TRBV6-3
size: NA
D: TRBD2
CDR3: CASSYSWASGAPNTGELFF
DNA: TGTGCCAGCAGTTACTCGTGGGCTAGCGGGGCCCCGAACACCGGGGAGCTGTTTTTT

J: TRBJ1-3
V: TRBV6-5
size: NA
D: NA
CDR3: CASTFTGNTIYF
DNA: TGTGCCAGCACCTTTACTGGAAACACCATATATTTT

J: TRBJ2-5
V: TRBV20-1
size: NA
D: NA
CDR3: CSVRFRETQYF
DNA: TGCAGTGTCAGGTTTCGAGAGACCCAGTACTTC

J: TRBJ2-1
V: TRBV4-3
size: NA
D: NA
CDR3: CASSQVPPGWGGRSSEQFF
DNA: TGCGCCAGCAGCCAAGTCCCCCCTGGGTGGGGGGGCCGTTCTTCTGAGCAGTTCTTC

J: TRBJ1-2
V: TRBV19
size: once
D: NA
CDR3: CAAAPTGEYGYTF
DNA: TGTGCAGCGGCGCCGACCGGGGAATATGGCTACACCTTC

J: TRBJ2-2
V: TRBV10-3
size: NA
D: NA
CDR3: CAISETGITGELFF
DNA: TGTGCCATCAGTGAGACAGGGATAACCGGGGAGCTGTTTTTT

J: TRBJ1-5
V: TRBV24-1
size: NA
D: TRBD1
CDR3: CATSTGGGNQPQHF
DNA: TGTGCCACCAGTACAGGGGGCGGCAATCAGCCCCAGCATTTT

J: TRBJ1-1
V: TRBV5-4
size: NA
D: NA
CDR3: CASSSPRQAEAFF
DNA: TGTGCCAGCAGCTCCCCCCGGCAGGCTGAAGCTTTCTTT

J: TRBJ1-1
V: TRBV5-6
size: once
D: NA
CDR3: CASSLSSREAFF
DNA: TGTGCCAGCAGCTTGTCGAGTCGGGAAGCTTTCTTT

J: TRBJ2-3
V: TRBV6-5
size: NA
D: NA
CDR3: CASSYGGNTDTQYF
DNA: TGTGCCAGCAGTTACGGAGGGAACACAGATACGCAGTATTTT

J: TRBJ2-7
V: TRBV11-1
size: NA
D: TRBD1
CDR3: CASSDYRGLLYEQYF
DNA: TGTGCCAGCAGCGACTACAGGGGGCTACTCTACGAGCAGTACTTC

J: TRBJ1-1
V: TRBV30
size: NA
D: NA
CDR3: CAWSGRGGNTEAFF
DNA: TGTGCCTGGAGTGGGAGGGGTGGAAACACTGAAGCTTTCTTT

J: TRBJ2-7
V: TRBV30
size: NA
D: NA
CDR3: CACARTYEQYF
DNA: TGTGCCTGTGCGAGGACATACGAGCAGTACTTC

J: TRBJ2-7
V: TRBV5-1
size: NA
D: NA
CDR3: CASSLGEGGVLFEQYF
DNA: TGCGCCAGCAGCTTGGGTGAAGGCGGGGTGCTTTTCGAGCAGTACTTC

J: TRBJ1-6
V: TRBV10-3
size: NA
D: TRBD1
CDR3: CAISEQGNRNSPLHF
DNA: TGTGCCATCAGTGAACAGGGGAATCGTAATTCACCCCTCCACTTT

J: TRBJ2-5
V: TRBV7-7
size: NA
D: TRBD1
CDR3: CASSWGGQGGETQYF
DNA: TGTGCCAGCAGTTGGGGGGGACAGGGAGGAGAGACCCAGTACTTC

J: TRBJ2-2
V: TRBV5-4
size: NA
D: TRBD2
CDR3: CASSLRLAGTGELFF
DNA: TGTGCCAGCAGCTTACGACTAGCGGGCACCGGGGAGCTGTTTTTT

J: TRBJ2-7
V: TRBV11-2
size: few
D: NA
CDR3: CASSLDTVQYF
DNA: TGTGCCAGCAGCTTAGATACTGTGCAGTACTTC

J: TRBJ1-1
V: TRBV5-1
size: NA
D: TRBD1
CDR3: CASSLAGGLNTEAFF
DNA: TGCGCCAGCAGCTTGGCAGGGGGGTTGAACACTGAAGCTTTCTTT

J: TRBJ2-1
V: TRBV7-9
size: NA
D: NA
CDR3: CASSHRGQFRANEQFF
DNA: TGTGCCAGCAGCCACCGAGGACAGTTCCGGGCCAATGAGCAGTTCTTC

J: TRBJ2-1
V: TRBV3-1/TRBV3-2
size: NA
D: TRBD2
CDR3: CASSQDFAPSGGFYNEQFF
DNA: TGTGCCAGCAGCCAAGATTTTGCGCCTAGCGGGGGGTTCTACAATGAGCAGTTCTTC

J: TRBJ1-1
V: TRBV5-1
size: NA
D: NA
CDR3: CASTDQGPEAFF
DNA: TGCGCCAGCACGGACCAGGGGCCTGAAGCTTTCTTT

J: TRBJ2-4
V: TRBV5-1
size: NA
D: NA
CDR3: CASSQGHVEDIQYF
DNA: TGCGCCAGCAGCCAGGGACATGTGGAGGACATTCAGTACTTC

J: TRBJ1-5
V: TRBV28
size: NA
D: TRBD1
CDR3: CASSLGTARRPQHF
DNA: TGTGCCAGCAGCCTAGGGACAGCTCGTAGGCCCCAGCATTTT